The entry below describes one T cell receptor beta chain. As yet, its antigen is unknown. This sample is part of a study of cytomegalovirus exposure and HLA in healthy donors. Turning to the study itself: A later analysis reported the approximately 120 validation repertoires used the same platform as the roughly 700 first-cohort repertoires.

TCRdb's copy holds only in-frame clones and misses some; the assay was immunoSEQ multiplex PCR. The sample holds some 59,000 clones; approximately 89% are singletons and the top ten take more than 8%. Study outcomes and limitations: According to reports, the classifier identified cytomegalovirus status with high specificity and sensitivity. Despite most TCR sequences being rare, some public TCRs occurred in many donors.

The study drew the donors from its roughly 120-subject validation cohort, separate from the roughly 700-subject first cohort. Looked up from germline, CDR1 is MNHNS and CDR2 is SASEGT. J was trimmed by 8 bases and V by 5 bases; bases with no gene match: 5. CDR3 size: 14 residues. The origin of this receptor is a woman between 18 and 29 years old in good health and CMV-seropositive. V gene TRBV6-1 combines with J gene TRBJ2-1; 11 bases match TRBD2. The sequenced sample consisted of PBMCs. The CDR3 reads CASSSSGGQDEQFF. In nucleotides, the CDR3 is TGTGCCAGCAGTTCTAGCGGGGGGCAGGATGAGCAGTTCTTC.